This TCR beta chain was captured in a study of beta chain features in type 1 diabetes. Study-level findings and limits: TCRB CDR3s were moderately but significantly shorter in Type 1 diabetes patients in all four CD4+ subsets.

Expressed TCRB transcripts were sequenced, since all the RNA that had been isolated was reverse transcribed. Here immunoSEQ multiplex PCR was the method, and the copy in TCRdb shows in-frame clones only, minus some. The sample carries around 130,000 clones, 9% recorded once. A note on this clone: Its specificity is unknown.

The source is a man aged 30-40 years with type 1 diabetes. Sequencing was done on a sample of central memory CD4+ T cells from blood.

The CDR3 here is CASSITGVQPQHF. The CDR3 DNA reads TGTGCCAGCTCAATAACAGGGGTTCAGCCCCAGCATTTT. V gene TRBV18 combines with J gene TRBJ1-5; 7 bases agree with TRBD1. Germline lookup yields CDR1 KGHSH and CDR2 LQKENI. V lost 5 bases and J lost 6; bases outside the gene matches: 4. The CDR3 is 13 residues long. The full variable domain, completed using reference TRBV18 and TRBJ1-5, is NAGVMQNPRHLVRRRGQEARLRCSPMKGHSHVYWYRQLPEEGLKFMVYLQKENIIDESGMPKERFSAEFPKEGPSILRIQQVVRGDSAAYFCASSITGVQPQHFGDGTRLSIL.